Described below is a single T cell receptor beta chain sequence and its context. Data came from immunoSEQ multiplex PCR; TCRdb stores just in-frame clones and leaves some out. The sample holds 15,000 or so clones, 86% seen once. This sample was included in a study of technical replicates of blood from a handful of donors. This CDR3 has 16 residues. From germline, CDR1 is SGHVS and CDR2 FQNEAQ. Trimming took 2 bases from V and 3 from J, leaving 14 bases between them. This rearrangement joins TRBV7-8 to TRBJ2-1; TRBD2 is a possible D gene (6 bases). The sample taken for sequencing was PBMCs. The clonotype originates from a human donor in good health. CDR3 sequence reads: CASSLRAGSFYNEQFF. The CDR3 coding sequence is TGTGCCAGCAGCTTACGGGCGGGATCCTTCTACAATGAGCAGTTCTTC. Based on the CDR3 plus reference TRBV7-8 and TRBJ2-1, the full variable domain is GAGVSQSPRYKVAKRGQDVALRCDPISGHVSLFWYQQALGQGPEFLTYFQNEAQLDKSGLPSDRFFAERPEGSVSTLKIQRTQQEDSAVYLCASSLRAGSFYNEQFFGPGTRLTVL.